The 24 T cell receptor beta chains reported below all come from one sample, sequenced in a study of CD8 T cells in Susac syndrome. Reverse transcription of roughly 0.45 to 1 ug RNA was performed with random hexamers. TCRdb recomputed calls from the immunoSEQ multiplex PCR reads with MiXCR, one row per CDR3 protein. The sample records about 400,000 distinct CDR3 sequences, around 85% being singletons. The specimen was CD8+ T cells from PBMCs. The receptors derive from a human donor with multiple sclerosis.

The chain uses TRBV5-1 and TRBJ1-1; D gene ambiguous. Looked up from germline, CDR1 is SGHRS and CDR2 is YFSETQ. The CDR3 contains 16 residues. The V gene lost 0 bases and the J gene lost 0 bases, with 12 bases spanning the gap. Here the CDR3 DNA reads TGCGCCAGCAGCTTGGGACACCGAGACATGAACACTGAAGCTTTCTTT. This translates into CASSLGHRDMNTEAFF.

This clonotype occurred a few times. The chain joins TRBV6-5 to TRBJ2-1; D is perhaps TRBD2 (5 bases). V lost 0 bases, J lost 9 bases, and 12 bases lay in between. Germline CDR1 MNHEY, CDR2 SVGAGI. The CDR3 contains 14 residues. The CDR3 DNA reads as TGTGCCAGCAGTTACTCGGAGACCGCGGGTGAGCAGTTCTTC. It encodes CASSYSETAGEQFF.

V and J are TRBV7-2 and TRBJ2-7; maybe TRBD1 (6 bases). V was clipped by 6 bases and J by 2 bases, with 14 bases between them. CDR1 is SGHTA, CDR2 FQGNSA, per germline. This CDR3 contains 14 residues. CDR3 residues: CASRLQGSPYEQYF. As DNA, the CDR3 is TGTGCCAGCAGACTCCAGGGGTCTCCCTACGAGCAGTACTTC. Variable domain in full (rest from reference TRBV7-2 and TRBJ2-7): GAGVSQSPSNKVTEKGKDVELRCDPISGHTALYWYRQSLGQGLEFLIYFQGNSAPDKSGLPSDRFSAERTGGSVSTLTIQRTQQEDSAVYLCASRLQGSPYEQYFGPGTRLTVT.

The genes are TRBV5-1 and TRBJ1-6; no clear D gene. The CDR3 extends over 12 amino acids. Germline CDR1 and CDR2: SGHRS and YFSETQ. The V end lost 8 bases, the J end lost 11 bases, and 14 bases lay between the germline ends. The CDR3 here is CASRGNGAPLHF. CDR3 DNA: TGCGCCAGTCGGGGAAACGGGGCACCCCTCCACTTT.

The sample holds one count of this clonotype. V and J are TRBV7-9 and TRBJ1-1; D unclear. This CDR3 contains 13 residues. Looked up from germline, CDR1 is SEHNR and CDR2 is FQNEAQ (reference sequence). Trimming shortened V by 3 bases and J by 4 bases, and 9 bases separated the two germline ends. CDR3 sequence (DNA): TGTGCCAGCAGCTTTTTTAGTGCCACTGAAGCTTTCTTT. Protein sequence: CASSFFSATEAFF.

This rearrangement joins TRBV5-1 to TRBJ2-7, with 8 nucleotides matching TRBD1. Germline-derived CDR1 and CDR2 are SGHRS and YFSETQ. Trimming at V came to 6 bases and at J to 0 bases, leaving 5 bases not matched to a gene. The CDR3 has 14 residues. CDR3 in amino acids: CASTRTGSSYEQYF. The CDR3 DNA sequence: TGCGCCAGCACCCGGACAGGGTCCTCCTACGAGCAGTACTTC.

This chain links TRBV24-1 with TRBJ2-3, with D perhaps TRBD2 (6 bases). Germline loops: CDR1 KGHDR, CDR2 SFDVKD. The CDR3 sequence is 12 residues long. The V gene lost 12 bases and the J gene lost 13 bases, with 22 bases spanning the gap. The CDR3, as DNA: TGTGCCCCCCCCGGGGAGGCCTCTATGGAGTATTTT. It yields the protein CAPPGEASMEYF.

The V call is TRBV12-3 or TRBV12-4, the J call TRBJ1-3; D call uncertain. V gave up 6 bases and J gave up 0 bases, with 12 bases separating them. The CDR3 covers 15 residues. Here the CDR3 reads CASSPIPSSGNTIYF. CDR3 sequence (DNA): TGTGCCAGCAGCCCTATCCCGAGCTCTGGAAACACCATATATTTT.

V usage is TRBV6-5 and J usage is TRBJ2-1; 8 positions match TRBD1. Germline CDR1 and CDR2: MNHEY and SVGAGI. The CDR3 is 15 residues long. The V gene end was trimmed by 7 bases and the J gene end by 3 bases; junction bases not matched to a gene: 8. The CDR3 spells CASTTGQGGYNEQFF. The CDR3 bases are TGTGCCAGCACCACCGGACAGGGAGGCTACAATGAGCAGTTCTTC.

This clonotype was seen more than once but under ten times. The genes are TRBV6-1 and TRBJ2-1; tentative D call: TRBD1 (5 bases). V lost 8 bases and J 3 bases, leaving 8 bases between the germline ends. The CDR3 has 12 amino acids. The germline CDR1 and CDR2 sequences are MNHNS and SASEGT. The CDR3 loop reads CASQGYYNEQFF. DNA of the CDR3: TGTGCCAGCCAGGGCTACTACAATGAGCAGTTCTTC.

CDR3 sequence reads: CASRPNSGLGTEAFF. As DNA, the CDR3 is TGTGCCAGCAGACCCAACTCAGGGCTTGGCACTGAAGCTTTCTTT. The V gene is TRBV7-9, the J gene TRBJ1-1, with D perhaps TRBD1 (5 bases). Germline-derived CDR1 and CDR2 are SEHNR and FQNEAQ (reference sequence). The CDR3 runs 15 residues. V was clipped by 6 bases and J by 4 bases, with 18 bases between them.

The genes are TRBV28 and TRBJ1-1, with unresolved D. Germline V lookup: CDR1 MDHEN, CDR2 SYDVKM. The CDR3 sequence is 11 residues long. Trimming cost V 1 base and J 5 bases, with 2 bases left between them. CDR3 sequence (DNA): TGTGCCAGCAGTTTATTGACTGAAGCTTTCTTT. This encodes CASSLLTEAFF.

The rearrangement uses TRBV7-9 and TRBJ2-5; D remains ambiguous. Trimming took off 5 bases at V and 5 bases at J, with 15 bases between the two ends. The V gene's germline CDR1 is SEHNR and CDR2 FQNEAQ (reference sequence). The CDR3 spans 14 residues. CDR3 region: CASSPWPERETQYF. DNA for the CDR3: TGTGCCAGCAGCCCTTGGCCCGAGAGGGAGACCCAGTACTTC.

This chain joins TRBV30 and TRBJ1-1; perhaps TRBD1 as D (6 bases). The V gene lost 2 bases and the J gene lost 1 base, with 11 bases spanning the gap. The germline V gene encodes CDR1 GTSNPN and CDR2 SVGIG (reference sequence). This CDR3 region has 14 residues. CDR3 DNA: TGTGCCTGGAGTATGCCGGGACAGAACACTGAAGCTTTCTTT. Amino acids: CAWSMPGQNTEAFF. The variable domain in full, completed from reference TRBV30 and TRBJ1-1, reads SQTIHQWPATLVQPVGSPLSLECTVEGTSNPNLYWYRQAAGRGLQLLFYSVGIGQISSEVPQNLSASRPQDRQFILSSKKLLLSDSGFYLCAWSMPGQNTEAFFGQGTRLTVV.

This clonotype has more than one count but fewer than ten. This chain connects TRBV27 to TRBJ2-7, with TRBD2 identical over 9 bases. Germline V gives CDR1 MNHEY, CDR2 SMNVEV (reference sequence). J was trimmed by 4 bases and V by 8 bases; bases with no gene match: 6. CDR3 length equals 13 residues. DNA of the CDR3: TGTGCCAGCGGGGTAGCGGGAGAATACGAGCAGTACTTC. Its protein is CASGVAGEYEQYF.

The genes are TRBV7-2 and TRBJ2-7; a weak D match, TRBD1 (5 bases). Per the germline V gene, CDR1 is SGHTA and CDR2 is FQGNSA. The CDR3 totals 15 residues. V was trimmed by 5 bases and J by 6 bases, leaving 20 bases between them. This chain's CDR3 is CASSLLQSGSGEQYF. The CDR3 DNA sequence: TGTGCCAGCAGCCTGCTACAGTCAGGGTCAGGCGAGCAGTACTTC. Together with reference TRBV7-2 and TRBJ2-7, the CDR3 gives the full variable domain: GAGVSQSPSNKVTEKGKDVELRCDPISGHTALYWYRQSLGQGLEFLIYFQGNSAPDKSGLPSDRFSAERTGGSVSTLTIQRTQQEDSAVYLCASSLLQSGSGEQYFGPGTRLTVT.

J is TRBJ1-5 and V is TRBV7-6; TRBD1 might be the D (5 bases). V shed 2 bases and J shed 7 bases, with 12 bases lying between them. The CDR3 runs to 14 residues. Germline assignment: CDR1 SGHVS and CDR2 FNYEAQ. CDR3 sequence (DNA): TGTGCCAGCAGCTTATTTTCCGGGGCCCAGCCCCAGCATTTT. This codes for CASSLFSGAQPQHF.

This chain links TRBV5-1 with TRBJ2-5, with D unclear. This CDR3 region has 14 residues. V gave up 4 bases and J gave up 3 bases, with 13 bases separating them. The germline V gene encodes CDR1 SGHRS and CDR2 YFSETQ. CDR3 protein: CASSGSGPKETQYF. The CDR3 DNA reads TGCGCCAGCAGCGGTTCCGGGCCTAAAGAGACCCAGTACTTC.

The chain combines TRBV12-3 or TRBV12-4 with TRBJ1-2, with D possibly matching TRBD1 (5 bases). The CDR3 has 14 amino acids. The germline V and J ends were trimmed by 4 bases and 5 bases, with 14 bases remaining between them. The CDR3 DNA is TGTGCCAGCAGTTGGGGGGAGGGTCCTTATGGCTACACCTTC. It translates to CASSWGEGPYGYTF.

The gene calls are TRBV21-1 and TRBJ1-2; no check of the table's D call, TRBD1, against the DNA was made. TRBV21-1 is tagged as a pseudogene. The CDR3 totals 17 residues. CDR3 in DNA: TGTGCCAGCAGCAGGGATCCCTGGGGCGGAGCTAACTATGGCTACACCTTC. Amino acid sequence: CASSRDPWGGANYGYTF.

This chain uses TRBV27 with TRBJ2-1, with D maybe TRBD1 (5 bases). There are 15 residues in the CDR3. Trimming pared 2 bases from V and 4 bases from J, leaving 12 bases between. Germline CDR1 MNHEY, CDR2 SMNVEV (reference sequence). The CDR3 loop reads CASSLESGIYNEQFF. CDR3 nucleotides: TGTGCCAGCAGTTTAGAGTCAGGGATTTACAATGAGCAGTTCTTC.

The J gene is TRBJ1-5, the V gene TRBV28; D is unclear. CDR1 is MDHEN and CDR2 is SYDVKM in the germline V gene. CDR3 length: 13 amino acids. Trimming removed 3 bases at V and 4 bases at J, with 7 bases between. The CDR3: CASSFSDNQPQHF. The CDR3 DNA reads as TGTGCCAGCAGTTTTTCAGATAATCAGCCCCAGCATTTT.

This chain connects TRBV4-1 to TRBJ2-5; D is unresolved. Germline V gives CDR1 MGHRA, CDR2 YSYEKL. CDR3 length equals 13 residues. Trimming cost V 1 base and J 3 bases, with 6 bases left between them. The CDR3 sequence is CASSQGREETQYF. CDR3 DNA sequence: TGCGCCAGCAGCCAAGGCCGCGAAGAGACCCAGTACTTC.

The V call is TRBV20-1, the J call TRBJ2-1, with D perhaps TRBD1 (5 bases). The CDR3 loop spans 17 amino acids. Germline CDR1 is DFQATT and CDR2 is SNEGSKA (reference sequence). V was pared by 3 bases and J by 5 bases, with 23 bases between. CDR3 DNA sequence: TGCAGTGCTAGTGGTACCACACAGGCAAGGGTCGACAATGAGCAGTTCTTC. Its translation: CSASGTTQARVDNEQFF.